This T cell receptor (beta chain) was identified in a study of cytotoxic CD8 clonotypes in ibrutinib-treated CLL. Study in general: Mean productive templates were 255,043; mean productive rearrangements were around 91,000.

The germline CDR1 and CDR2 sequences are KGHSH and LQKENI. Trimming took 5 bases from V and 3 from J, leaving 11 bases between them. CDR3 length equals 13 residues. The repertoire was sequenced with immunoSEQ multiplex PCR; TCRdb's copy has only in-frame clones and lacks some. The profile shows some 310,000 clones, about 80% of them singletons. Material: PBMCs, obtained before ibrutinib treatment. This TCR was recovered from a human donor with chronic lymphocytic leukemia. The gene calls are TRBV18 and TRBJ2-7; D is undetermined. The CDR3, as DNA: TGTGCCAGCTCAATGGGTGAACTCTACGAGCAGTACTTC. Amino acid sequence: CASSMGELYEQYF.